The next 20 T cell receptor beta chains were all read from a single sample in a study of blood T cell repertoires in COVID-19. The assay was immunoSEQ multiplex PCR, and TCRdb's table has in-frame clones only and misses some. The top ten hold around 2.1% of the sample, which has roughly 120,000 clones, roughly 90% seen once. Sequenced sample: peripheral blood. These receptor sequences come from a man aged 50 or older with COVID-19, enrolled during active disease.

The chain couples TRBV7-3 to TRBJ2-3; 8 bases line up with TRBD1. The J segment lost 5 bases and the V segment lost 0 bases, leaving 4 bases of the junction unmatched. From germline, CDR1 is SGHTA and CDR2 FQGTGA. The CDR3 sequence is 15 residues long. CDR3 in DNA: TGTGCCAGCAGCTTAACTGCCAGGGGGCGAGATACGCAGTATTTT. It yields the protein CASSLTARGRDTQYF.

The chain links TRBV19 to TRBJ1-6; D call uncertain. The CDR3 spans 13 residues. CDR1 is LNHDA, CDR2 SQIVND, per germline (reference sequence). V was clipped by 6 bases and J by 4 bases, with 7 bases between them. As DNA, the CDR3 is TGTGCCAGTAGCCGCGCGTATAATTCACCCCTCCACTTT. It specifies CASSRAYNSPLHF.

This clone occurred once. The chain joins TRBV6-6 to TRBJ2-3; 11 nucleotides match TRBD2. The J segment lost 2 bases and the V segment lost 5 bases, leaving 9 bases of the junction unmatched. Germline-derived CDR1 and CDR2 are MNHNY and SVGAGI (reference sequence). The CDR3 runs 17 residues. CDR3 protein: CASSLDGLAGSTDTQYF. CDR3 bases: TGTGCCAGCAGTCTCGACGGACTAGCGGGTTCCACAGATACGCAGTATTTT.

The DNA for the CDR3 is TGTGCCACCGGCCCGGAGGACAGGTCTTACAATGAGCAGTTCTTC. It translates to CATGPEDRSYNEQFF. The genes are TRBV15 and TRBJ2-1, with TRBD1 matching 7 bases. CDR1 and CDR2 from the germline V gene are LNHNV and YYDKDF (reference sequence). J gave up 4 bases and V 8 bases, and 11 bases lay outside the gene matches. This CDR3 spans 15 amino acids.

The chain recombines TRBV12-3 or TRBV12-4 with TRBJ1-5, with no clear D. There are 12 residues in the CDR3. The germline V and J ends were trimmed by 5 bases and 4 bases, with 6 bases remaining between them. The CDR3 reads CASSTENQPQHF. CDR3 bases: TGTGCCAGCAGTACAGAAAATCAGCCCCAGCATTTT.

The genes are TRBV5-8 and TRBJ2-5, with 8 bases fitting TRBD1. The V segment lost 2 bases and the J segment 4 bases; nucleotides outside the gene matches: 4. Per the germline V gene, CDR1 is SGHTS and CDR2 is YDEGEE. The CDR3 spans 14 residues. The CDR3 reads CASSFPGQGETQYF. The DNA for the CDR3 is TGTGCCAGCAGCTTTCCCGGACAGGGAGAGACCCAGTACTTC.

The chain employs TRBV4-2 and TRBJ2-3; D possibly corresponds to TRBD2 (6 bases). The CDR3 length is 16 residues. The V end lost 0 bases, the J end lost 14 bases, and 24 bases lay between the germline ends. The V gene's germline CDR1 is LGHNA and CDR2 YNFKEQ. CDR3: CASSQDPSLAYGWRYF. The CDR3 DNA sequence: TGTGCCAGCAGCCAAGATCCAAGCCTAGCGTACGGCTGGCGGTATTTT.

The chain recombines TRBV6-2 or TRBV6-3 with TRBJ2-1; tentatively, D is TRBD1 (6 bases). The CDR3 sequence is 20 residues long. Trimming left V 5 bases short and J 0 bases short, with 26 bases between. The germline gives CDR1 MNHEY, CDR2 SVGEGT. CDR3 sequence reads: CASSVDLQGYSIISYNEQFF. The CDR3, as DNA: TGTGCCAGCAGTGTAGACCTACAGGGATACAGTATTATCTCCTACAATGAGCAGTTCTTC.

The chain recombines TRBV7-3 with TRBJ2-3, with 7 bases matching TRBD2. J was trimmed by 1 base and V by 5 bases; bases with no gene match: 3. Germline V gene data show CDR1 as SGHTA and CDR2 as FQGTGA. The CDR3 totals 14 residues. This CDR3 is CASSQSGGTDTQYF. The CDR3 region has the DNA TGTGCCAGCAGCCAGAGCGGGGGCACAGATACGCAGTATTTT.

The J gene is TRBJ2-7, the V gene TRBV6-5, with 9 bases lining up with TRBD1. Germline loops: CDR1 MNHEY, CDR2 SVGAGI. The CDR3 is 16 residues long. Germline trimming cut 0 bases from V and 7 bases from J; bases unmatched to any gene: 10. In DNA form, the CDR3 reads TGTGCCAGCAGTTACTCGGGACAGGGCCTCCGTAGGGAGCAGTACGTC. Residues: CASSYSGQGLRREQYV.

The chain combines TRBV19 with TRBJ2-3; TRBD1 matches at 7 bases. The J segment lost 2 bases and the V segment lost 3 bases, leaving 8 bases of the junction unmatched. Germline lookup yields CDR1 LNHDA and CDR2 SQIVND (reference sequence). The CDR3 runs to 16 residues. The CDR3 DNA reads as TGTGCCAGTAGTATCTCGAGACAGGGAAACACAGATACGCAGTATTTT. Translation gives CASSISRQGNTDTQYF.

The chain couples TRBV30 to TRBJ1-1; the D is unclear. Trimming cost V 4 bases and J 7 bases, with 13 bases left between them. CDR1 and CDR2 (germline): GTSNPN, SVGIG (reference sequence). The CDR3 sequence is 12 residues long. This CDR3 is CAWNGFADEAFF. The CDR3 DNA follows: TGTGCCTGGAATGGGTTCGCGGATGAAGCTTTCTTT.

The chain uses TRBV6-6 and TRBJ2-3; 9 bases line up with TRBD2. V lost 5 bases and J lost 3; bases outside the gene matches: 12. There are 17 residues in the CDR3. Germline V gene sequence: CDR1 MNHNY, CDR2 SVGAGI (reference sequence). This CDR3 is CASSRGTSNLMTDTQYF. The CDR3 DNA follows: TGTGCCAGCAGTCGCGGGACTAGCAATTTGATGACAGATACGCAGTATTTT.

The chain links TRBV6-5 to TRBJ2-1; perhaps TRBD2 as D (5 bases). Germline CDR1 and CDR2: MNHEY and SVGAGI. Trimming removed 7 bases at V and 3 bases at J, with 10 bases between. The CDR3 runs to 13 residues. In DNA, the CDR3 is TGTGCCAGCAAAAAACTAGGCTACAATGAGCAGTTCTTC. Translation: CASKKLGYNEQFF.

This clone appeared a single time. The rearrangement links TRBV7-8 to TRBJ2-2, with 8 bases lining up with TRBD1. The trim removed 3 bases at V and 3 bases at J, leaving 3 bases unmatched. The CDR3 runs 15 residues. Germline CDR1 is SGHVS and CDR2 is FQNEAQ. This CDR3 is CASSFGTGDTGELFF. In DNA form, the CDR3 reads TGTGCCAGCAGCTTCGGGACAGGAGACACCGGGGAGCTGTTTTTT.

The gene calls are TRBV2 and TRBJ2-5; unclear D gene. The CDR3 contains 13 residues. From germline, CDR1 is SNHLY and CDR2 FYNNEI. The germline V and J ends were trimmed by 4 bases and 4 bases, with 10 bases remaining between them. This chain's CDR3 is CASSVGAPETQYF. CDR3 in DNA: TGTGCCAGCAGTGTTGGAGCTCCAGAGACCCAGTACTTC.

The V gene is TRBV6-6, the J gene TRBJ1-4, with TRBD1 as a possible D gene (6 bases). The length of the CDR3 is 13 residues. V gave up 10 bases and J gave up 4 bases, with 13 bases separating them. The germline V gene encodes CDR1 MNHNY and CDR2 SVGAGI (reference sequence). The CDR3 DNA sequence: TGTGCCACTTTGGACAGACTTAATGAAAAACTGTTTTTT. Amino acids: CATLDRLNEKLFF.

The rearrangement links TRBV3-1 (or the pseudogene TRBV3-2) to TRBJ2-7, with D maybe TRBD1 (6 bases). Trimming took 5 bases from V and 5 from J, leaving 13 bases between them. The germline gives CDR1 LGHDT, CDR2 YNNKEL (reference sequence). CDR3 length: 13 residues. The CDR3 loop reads CASSSRGFHEQYF. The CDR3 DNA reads TGTGCCAGCAGCAGCAGGGGTTTCCACGAGCAGTACTTC.

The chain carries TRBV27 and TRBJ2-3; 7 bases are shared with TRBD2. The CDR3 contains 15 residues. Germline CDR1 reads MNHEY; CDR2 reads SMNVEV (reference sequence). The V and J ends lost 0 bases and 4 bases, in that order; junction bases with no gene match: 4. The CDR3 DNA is TGTGCCAGCAGTTTATCCCCTGGGGGGGCAGATACGCAGTATTTT. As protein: CASSLSPGGADTQYF.

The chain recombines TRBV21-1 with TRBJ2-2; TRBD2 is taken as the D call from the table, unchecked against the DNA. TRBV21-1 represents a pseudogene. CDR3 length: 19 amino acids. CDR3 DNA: TGTGCCAGCAGCGCCAAAACTAGCGGGAGGACTTCGAACACCGGGGAGCTGTTTTTT. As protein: CASSAKTSGRTSNTGELFF.